This T cell receptor beta chain was captured by sequencing in a study of cytomegalovirus exposure and HLA in healthy donors. Germline V gene lookup returns CDR1 SQVTM and CDR2 ANQGSEA. The CDR3 contains 13 residues. The germline V and J ends were trimmed by 4 bases and 7 bases, with 16 bases remaining between them. The donors were part of the 120-subject validation cohort, which stood apart from the roughly 700-subject first cohort. TCRdb keeps only in-frame clones here, not all; method: immunoSEQ multiplex PCR. This sample yields 150,000 or so clones, of which about 86% are seen a single time; approximately 2% belongs to the top ten.

The sequencing input was PBMCs. The chain joins TRBV29-1 to TRBJ2-5, with D possibly TRBD2 on 6 matching bases. This clonotype was sampled from a human donor in good health. The CDR3 region is CSVGTPSEGTQYF. CDR3 sequence (DNA): TGCAGCGTTGGGACACCCTCGGAGGGGACCCAGTACTTC. The whole variable domain, filled in from reference TRBV29-1 and TRBJ2-5, reads SAVISQKPSRDICQRGTSLTIQCQVDSQVTMMFWYRQQPGQSLTLIATANQGSEATYESGFVIDKFPISRPNLTFSTLTVSNMSPEDSSIYLCSVGTPSEGTQYFGPGTRLLVL.